The rows below give T cell receptor beta chains drawn from one sample of a study of cytomegalovirus exposure and HLA in healthy donors. The method was immunoSEQ multiplex PCR; TCRdb's version includes in-frame clones alone and lacks a portion of them. The sample consists of around 140,000 clones, 77% of them appearing once. Sequenced material: PBMCs. These receptors were collected from a woman in her thirties or forties in good health and CMV-seronegative. Each CDR3 is given with its conserved first and last residue. The order of the fields is V gene, clone size, J gene, D gene, CDR3 DNA, CDR3 protein. The D gene is left open where the match is weak. Clone size is given for some rows only: seen once, a few or many times, or a class if the clone is expanded.

v_call: TRBV10-3
clone_size: NA
j_call: TRBJ1-1
d_call: NA
cdr3_nt: TGTGCCACCGGGACAAAGAACACTGAAGCTTTCTTT
cdr3_aa: CATGTKNTEAFF

v_call: TRBV19
clone_size: NA
j_call: TRBJ2-7
d_call: NA
cdr3_nt: TGTGCCAGTAGTTTCAGACACGACTCCTACGAGCAGTACTTC
cdr3_aa: CASSFRHDSYEQYF

v_call: TRBV4-3
clone_size: NA
j_call: TRBJ1-3
d_call: NA
cdr3_nt: TGCGCCAGCAGCCAAGTAGTCTCTGGAAACACCATATATTTT
cdr3_aa: CASSQVVSGNTIYF

v_call: TRBV7-8
clone_size: once
j_call: TRBJ2-7
d_call: NA
cdr3_nt: TGTGCCAGCAGGTCCGGGGAACACGAGCAGTACTTC
cdr3_aa: CASRSGEHEQYF

v_call: TRBV7-9
clone_size: NA
j_call: TRBJ2-3
d_call: NA
cdr3_nt: TGTGCCAGCAGCCGACCCGATGGGGGACACCGGACGCAGTATTTT
cdr3_aa: CASSRPDGGHRTQYF

v_call: TRBV5-1
clone_size: NA
j_call: TRBJ1-3
d_call: NA
cdr3_nt: TGCGCCAGCAGCTCGGGCAGGCAGGGGGGAAACACCATATATTTT
cdr3_aa: CASSSGRQGGNTIYF

v_call: TRBV27
clone_size: once
j_call: TRBJ1-5
d_call: TRBD1
cdr3_nt: TGTGCCAGCAGTCAGAACGATCCAGGGGGCGCGAAGCCCCAGCATTTT
cdr3_aa: CASSQNDPGGAKPQHF

v_call: TRBV7-5
clone_size: NA
j_call: TRBJ2-7
d_call: NA
cdr3_nt: TGTGCCAGAAGCTTAGCACCAACCGCCCCGAGACAGGGGGCTGGGGAGCAGTACTTC
cdr3_aa: CARSLAPTAPRQGAGEQYF

v_call: TRBV10-3
clone_size: few
j_call: TRBJ1-5
d_call: NA
cdr3_nt: TGTGCCATCAGACAGGATGAGGATCAGCCCCAGCATTTT
cdr3_aa: CAIRQDEDQPQHF

v_call: TRBV11-2
clone_size: NA
j_call: TRBJ1-6
d_call: NA
cdr3_nt: TGTGCCAGCAGCTTAGTTGGAGGGGATTCACCCCTCCACTTT
cdr3_aa: CASSLVGGDSPLHF

v_call: TRBV5-1
clone_size: NA
j_call: TRBJ2-7
d_call: NA
cdr3_nt: TGCGCCAGCAGCTTGAGCGACAGTGGGTTCAACGAGCAGTACTTC
cdr3_aa: CASSLSDSGFNEQYF

v_call: TRBV5-1
clone_size: NA
j_call: TRBJ2-2
d_call: NA
cdr3_nt: TGCGCCAGCAGCTTCGCTACAGGGTTCCCCGGGGAGCTGTTTTTT
cdr3_aa: CASSFATGFPGELFF

v_call: TRBV7-9
clone_size: NA
j_call: TRBJ1-2
d_call: NA
cdr3_nt: TGTGCCAGCAGCTTAGCTGAGTCACCTCATGGCTACACCTTC
cdr3_aa: CASSLAESPHGYTF

v_call: TRBV7-9
clone_size: NA
j_call: TRBJ1-5
d_call: NA
cdr3_nt: TGTGCCAGCACTATCTCGGGGGGAAGTCAGCCCCAGCATTTT
cdr3_aa: CASTISGGSQPQHF

v_call: TRBV5-4
clone_size: NA
j_call: TRBJ1-4
d_call: TRBD1
cdr3_nt: TGTGCCAGCAGCTTGGGAGGACAGGGCAATGAAAAACTGTTTTTT
cdr3_aa: CASSLGGQGNEKLFF

v_call: TRBV14
clone_size: NA
j_call: TRBJ2-7
d_call: NA
cdr3_nt: TGTGCCAGCAGCCAAGATCTAGGAAACGAGCAGTACTTC
cdr3_aa: CASSQDLGNEQYF

v_call: TRBV5-1
clone_size: NA
j_call: TRBJ1-3
d_call: NA
cdr3_nt: TGCGCCAGCAGCTTGCTGGCAGGGACTAGGTCCGGAAACACCATATATTTT
cdr3_aa: CASSLLAGTRSGNTIYF

v_call: TRBV5-6
clone_size: NA
j_call: TRBJ1-5
d_call: TRBD1
cdr3_nt: TGTGCCAGCAGCCCAAAGACAGGGGGTGAGCCCCAGCATTTT
cdr3_aa: CASSPKTGGEPQHF

v_call: TRBV27
clone_size: NA
j_call: TRBJ2-7
d_call: TRBD1
cdr3_nt: TGTGCCAGCAGCCGGACAGGGTCTGGCTCCTACGAGCAGTACTTC
cdr3_aa: CASSRTGSGSYEQYF

v_call: TRBV11-2
clone_size: NA
j_call: TRBJ2-7
d_call: NA
cdr3_nt: TGTGCCAGCAGCACCACGAGGGGGGGGGAAGCCGAGCAGTACTTC
cdr3_aa: CASSTTRGGEAEQYF

v_call: TRBV5-8
clone_size: NA
j_call: TRBJ1-3
d_call: NA
cdr3_nt: TGTGCCAGCAGCTTGGGGAGCTCTGGAAACACCATATATTTT
cdr3_aa: CASSLGSSGNTIYF

v_call: TRBV2
clone_size: few
j_call: TRBJ2-1
d_call: TRBD1
cdr3_nt: TGTGCCAGCAGTGAAGCCCGGGACAGGGTAACTGAGCCGTTCTTC
cdr3_aa: CASSEARDRVTEPFF

v_call: TRBV5-1
clone_size: NA
j_call: TRBJ1-1
d_call: TRBD1
cdr3_nt: TGCGCCAGCAGCGATAGGGGGCTCACTGAAGCTTTCTTT
cdr3_aa: CASSDRGLTEAFF

v_call: TRBV4-1
clone_size: NA
j_call: TRBJ2-7
d_call: NA
cdr3_nt: TGCGCCAGCAGCCAAGGTGCCCTGGAGAGCGACTACGAGCAGTACTTC
cdr3_aa: CASSQGALESDYEQYF

v_call: TRBV7-9
clone_size: few
j_call: TRBJ1-1
d_call: NA
cdr3_nt: TGTGCCAGCAGTCTGACAGACGGAGCTTTCTTT
cdr3_aa: CASSLTDGAFF

v_call: TRBV11-1
clone_size: NA
j_call: TRBJ2-7
d_call: TRBD2
cdr3_nt: TGTGCCAGCAGCTTACTAGCGGGGGGCTCCTACGAGCAGTACTTC
cdr3_aa: CASSLLAGGSYEQYF

v_call: TRBV7-7
clone_size: NA
j_call: TRBJ2-2
d_call: NA
cdr3_nt: TGTGCTAGCAGCTTAAGGCAGGGCGACGGGGAGCTGTTTTTT
cdr3_aa: CASSLRQGDGELFF

v_call: TRBV30
clone_size: NA
j_call: TRBJ2-6
d_call: NA
cdr3_nt: TGTGCCTGGAGTGTACGGTCGGGCAGGGGATACGGGGCCAACGTCCTGACTTTC
cdr3_aa: CAWSVRSGRGYGANVLTF

v_call: TRBV25-1
clone_size: once
j_call: TRBJ1-2
d_call: NA
cdr3_nt: TGTGCCAGCAGCCCTACCACGGGATTCGGTAACTATGGCTACACCTTC
cdr3_aa: CASSPTTGFGNYGYTF

v_call: TRBV28
clone_size: once
j_call: TRBJ2-7
d_call: TRBD2
cdr3_nt: TGTGCCAGCAGTTCGGCGGGGGGGCCGACGACTGACGAGCAGTACTTC
cdr3_aa: CASSSAGGPTTDEQYF

v_call: TRBV6-1
clone_size: NA
j_call: TRBJ1-1
d_call: TRBD1
cdr3_nt: TGTGCCAGCAGTGCAACAGGGGCCACTGAAGCTTTCTTT
cdr3_aa: CASSATGATEAFF

v_call: TRBV6-1
clone_size: few
j_call: TRBJ1-5
d_call: NA
cdr3_nt: TGTGCCAGCAGTGAAGTTGGGGGCGGAAATCAGCCCCAGCATTTT
cdr3_aa: CASSEVGGGNQPQHF

v_call: TRBV6-5
clone_size: NA
j_call: TRBJ1-4
d_call: NA
cdr3_nt: TGTGCCAGCAGTTCTAATCGACGGGGGACGGGTGAAAAACTGTTTTTT
cdr3_aa: CASSSNRRGTGEKLFF

v_call: TRBV4-1
clone_size: NA
j_call: TRBJ1-2
d_call: NA
cdr3_nt: TGCGCCAGCAGCTCGGGGGGGGACGGAGTCGTTGTGGGGCCCCGTAACTATGGCTACACCTTC
cdr3_aa: CASSSGGDGVVVGPRNYGYTF

v_call: TRBV5-4
clone_size: few
j_call: TRBJ2-5
d_call: TRBD1
cdr3_nt: TGTGCCAGCACCCTACCGGGACAGCAAGAGACCCAGTACTTC
cdr3_aa: CASTLPGQQETQYF

v_call: TRBV9
clone_size: NA
j_call: TRBJ2-3
d_call: NA
cdr3_nt: TGTGCCAGCAGCCCGGGGAGCACAGATACGCAGTATTTT
cdr3_aa: CASSPGSTDTQYF

v_call: TRBV6-1
clone_size: NA
j_call: TRBJ1-2
d_call: NA
cdr3_nt: TGTGCCAGCAGTGAAGTAATTAAGAGGGCCAGGCACTATGGCTACACCTTC
cdr3_aa: CASSEVIKRARHYGYTF

v_call: TRBV2
clone_size: NA
j_call: TRBJ1-2
d_call: NA
cdr3_nt: TGTGCCAGCAGCCGGGTAATCTATGGCTACACCTTC
cdr3_aa: CASSRVIYGYTF

v_call: TRBV4-3
clone_size: few
j_call: TRBJ2-5
d_call: TRBD1
cdr3_nt: TGCGCCAGCAGCCAAGGGAGACAGGGGGTTTCGGAGACCCAGTACTTC
cdr3_aa: CASSQGRQGVSETQYF

v_call: TRBV5-1
clone_size: NA
j_call: TRBJ2-1
d_call: NA
cdr3_nt: TGCGCCAGCAGCTTGGCCAGGGTCAATGAGCAGTTCTTC
cdr3_aa: CASSLARVNEQFF